Listed below are T cell receptor beta chains from one sample, sequenced in a study of identical twins. Each CDR3 protein gets one entry after TCRdb re-called the 5' RACE reads with MiXCR. The sample holds 400,000 to 550,000 distinct CDR3 sequences; around 20% are singletons and the top ten take 0.75% to 0.95%. These data are also associated with another study on T cells expressing NK-cell markers.

Sequenced sample: CD4+ T cells sorted from blood. Every receptor here comes from a woman aged 18-30 years in good health. The CDR3 runs from the conserved cysteine through the conserved F or W. D genes are given only for firm matches. Size tells how often a clone was seen (once, few, many) or the class of an expanded clone, and some rows leave it out.

cdr3_aa: CSARDSGYNEQFF; cdr3_nt: TGCAGTGCTAGGGATAGCGGTTACAATGAGCAGTTCTTC; clone_size: few; d_call: NA; j_call: TRBJ2-1; v_call: TRBV20-1
cdr3_aa: CSALWTSTAQDEQYF; cdr3_nt: TGCAGTGCTCTCTGGACTAGCACGGCACAAGACGAGCAGTACTTC; clone_size: few; d_call: TRBD2; j_call: TRBJ2-7; v_call: TRBV20-1
cdr3_aa: CSAMGQGVLGAPQHF; cdr3_nt: TGCAGTGCCATGGGACAGGGGGTTCTCGGTGCACCCCAGCATTTT; clone_size: few; d_call: TRBD1; j_call: TRBJ1-5; v_call: TRBV20-1
cdr3_aa: CAIRASGTPYNEQFF; cdr3_nt: TGTGCCATCAGAGCTAGCGGGACCCCTTACAATGAGCAGTTCTTC; clone_size: few; d_call: TRBD2; j_call: TRBJ2-1; v_call: TRBV10-3
cdr3_aa: CASGPSQTYNEQFF; cdr3_nt: TGTGCCAGCGGCCCGAGCCAAACGTACAATGAGCAGTTCTTC; clone_size: NA; d_call: NA; j_call: TRBJ2-1; v_call: TRBV12-3/TRBV12-4
cdr3_aa: CAIKPLTPAGVSAEAFF; cdr3_nt: TGTGCCATCAAGCCCCTCACCCCGGCTGGGGTTTCGGCTGAAGCTTTCTTT; clone_size: few; d_call: NA; j_call: TRBJ1-1; v_call: TRBV10-3
cdr3_aa: CASSYAVAPSGRPGETQYF; cdr3_nt: TGTGCCAGCAGTTACGCAGTGGCGCCTAGCGGGAGGCCCGGGGAGACCCAGTACTTC; clone_size: few; d_call: TRBD2; j_call: TRBJ2-5; v_call: TRBV6-5
cdr3_aa: CSAQTGPYGYTF; cdr3_nt: TGCAGTGCCCAGACAGGGCCCTATGGCTACACCTTC; clone_size: NA; d_call: TRBD1; j_call: TRBJ1-2; v_call: TRBV20-1
cdr3_aa: CASSPQGGGYTF; cdr3_nt: TGTGCCAGCAGCCCACAGGGAGGCGGCTACACCTTC; clone_size: few; d_call: NA; j_call: TRBJ1-2; v_call: TRBV6-1
cdr3_aa: CASSQRHALAEGGNEQFF; cdr3_nt: TGCGCCAGCAGCCAACGCCACGCTCTAGCGGAAGGGGGCAATGAGCAGTTCTTC; clone_size: NA; d_call: NA; j_call: TRBJ2-1; v_call: TRBV4-3
cdr3_aa: CASSAVDYGYTF; cdr3_nt: TGTGCCAGCAGCGCAGTGGATTATGGCTACACCTTC; clone_size: NA; d_call: NA; j_call: TRBJ1-2; v_call: TRBV9
cdr3_aa: CASSRGQGYGYTF; cdr3_nt: TGTGCCAGCAGCCGGGGACAGGGCTATGGCTACACCTTC; clone_size: many; d_call: TRBD1; j_call: TRBJ1-2; v_call: TRBV6-1
cdr3_aa: CSARDRPTETQYF; cdr3_nt: TGCAGTGCTAGAGATCGTCCGACGGAGACCCAGTACTTC; clone_size: few; d_call: NA; j_call: TRBJ2-5; v_call: TRBV20-1
cdr3_aa: CASSVQGSTDEQYF; cdr3_nt: TGTGCCAGCAGCGTACAGGGTTCGACCGACGAGCAGTACTTC; clone_size: few; d_call: NA; j_call: TRBJ2-7; v_call: TRBV9
cdr3_aa: CASSPRSLFTDTQYF; cdr3_nt: TGTGCCAGCAGCCCGAGGTCCCTTTTCACAGATACGCAGTATTTT; clone_size: NA; d_call: NA; j_call: TRBJ2-3; v_call: TRBV9
cdr3_aa: CSARKDITYQETQYF; cdr3_nt: TGCAGCGCCAGAAAGGACATTACGTACCAAGAGACCCAGTACTTC; clone_size: many; d_call: NA; j_call: TRBJ2-5; v_call: TRBV29-1
cdr3_aa: CASRIYTDTQYF; cdr3_nt: TGTGCCAGCAGAATATACACAGATACGCAGTATTTT; clone_size: NA; d_call: NA; j_call: TRBJ2-3; v_call: TRBV7-2
cdr3_aa: CSVATGIGGNQPQHF; cdr3_nt: TGCAGCGTTGCCACAGGGATTGGAGGCAATCAGCCCCAGCATTTT; clone_size: NA; d_call: NA; j_call: TRBJ1-5; v_call: TRBV29-1
cdr3_aa: CASSPRRDDRYEQYF; cdr3_nt: TGTGCCAGCAGCCCACGGAGAGATGACCGATACGAGCAGTACTTC; clone_size: few; d_call: NA; j_call: TRBJ2-7; v_call: TRBV9
cdr3_aa: CASSLVGAGSNYGYTF; cdr3_nt: TGTGCCAGCAGCTTAGTGGGGGCGGGGTCCAACTATGGCTACACCTTC; clone_size: NA; d_call: NA; j_call: TRBJ1-2; v_call: TRBV7-8
cdr3_aa: CASSLASRIQETQYF; cdr3_nt: TGCGCCAGCAGCTTGGCCAGCAGGATCCAAGAGACCCAGTACTTC; clone_size: few; d_call: NA; j_call: TRBJ2-5; v_call: TRBV5-1
cdr3_aa: CSVGEIAPGGPYNEQFF; cdr3_nt: TGCAGCGTTGGAGAGATCGCCCCCGGCGGCCCCTACAATGAGCAGTTCTTC; clone_size: few; d_call: NA; j_call: TRBJ2-1; v_call: TRBV29-1
cdr3_aa: CASSYAQGAGGYTF; cdr3_nt: TGTGCCAGCAGTTACGCACAGGGGGCGGGTGGCTACACCTTC; clone_size: few; d_call: TRBD1; j_call: TRBJ1-2; v_call: TRBV6-5
cdr3_aa: CSARVAGAGTGELFF; cdr3_nt: TGCAGTGCTAGGGTAGCGGGGGCCGGCACCGGGGAGCTGTTTTTT; clone_size: NA; d_call: TRBD2; j_call: TRBJ2-2; v_call: TRBV20-1